One and the same sample provided the 22 T cell receptor beta chains below, sequenced in a study of cytomegalovirus exposure and HLA in healthy donors (dated by TCRdb to about 2017). Library preparation used the immunoSEQ multiplex PCR assay. TCRdb took this table from immuneACCESS and kept in-frame rearrangements with V and J called. Such tables lack part of the clones; where checked against another copy, unresolved V genes explain under half of the gap, and the rest is unexplained. Counted in this sample were about 130,000 clones; about 96% of them appeared once. The top ten clones comprise 1.7% of the sample. The sample comprised PBMCs. The receptors stem from a man between 18 and 35 years old in good health and CMV-seronegative.

The V gene is TRBV27, the J gene TRBJ2-7; TRBD1 matches at 10 bases. This CDR3 comprises 15 residues. Trimming cost V 4 bases and J 6 bases; bases outside gene matches: 9. Germline CDR1 is MNHEY and CDR2 is SMNVEV (reference sequence). The CDR3, as DNA: TGTGCCAGCAGTTCACCTCGGGACAGGGGAGGCGAGCAGTACTTC. Translating it yields CASSSPRDRGGEQYF.

The chain combines TRBV9 with TRBJ2-5; 7 bases agree with TRBD2. The CDR3 has 16 amino acids. Looked up from germline, CDR1 is SGDLS and CDR2 is YYNGEE. J was trimmed by 5 bases and V by 4 bases; bases with no gene match: 14. CDR3 sequence: CASSRTSSSGRETQYF. The CDR3 DNA sequence: TGTGCCAGCAGCCGAACAAGCTCCTCCGGGAGGGAGACCCAGTACTTC.

The rearrangement uses TRBV28 and TRBJ2-1; 7 nucleotides match TRBD1. The germline CDR1 and CDR2 sequences are MDHEN and SYDVKM. This CDR3 has 13 residues. As DNA, the CDR3 is TGTGCTACAGCGCGGACAGGCTACAATGAGCAGTTCTTC. Its translation is CATARTGYNEQFF.

The chain combines TRBV5-4 with TRBJ1-1; D might be TRBD1 (6 bases). CDR3 length: 11 amino acids. Germline lookup yields CDR1 SGHNT and CDR2 YYREEE (reference sequence). Deletions cut 4 bases from V and 7 bases from J, with 8 bases between. Here the CDR3 reads CASSMDSEAFF. CDR3 bases: TGTGCCAGCAGCATGGACAGTGAAGCTTTCTTT.

The gene calls are TRBV9 and TRBJ1-1; TRBD1 aligns across 9 bases. The CDR3 length is 15 residues. Germline V gives CDR1 SGDLS, CDR2 YYNGEE. V gave up 4 bases and J gave up 5 bases; unmatched junction bases: 9. CDR3: CASSLEQGANTEAFF. In nucleotides, the CDR3 is TGTGCCAGCAGCCTAGAACAGGGGGCGAATACTGAAGCTTTCTTT. Drawing the rest from reference TRBV9 and TRBJ1-1, the complete variable domain is DSGVTQTPKHLITATGQRVTLRCSPRSGDLSVYWYQQSLDQGLQFLIQYYNGEERAKGNILERFSAQQFPDLHSELNLSSLELGDSALYFCASSLEQGANTEAFFGQGTRLTVV.

The chain joins TRBV30 to TRBJ2-5; 9 bases are a match to TRBD1. CDR1 and CDR2 (germline): GTSNPN, SVGIG (reference sequence). The CDR3 is 13 residues long. J was trimmed by 5 bases and V by 2 bases; bases with no gene match: 3. The CDR3 DNA sequence: TGTGCCTGGAGTACCGACAGGGGGGAGACCCAGTACTTC. Translation gives CAWSTDRGETQYF.

The table lists this clone with a count of one. J is TRBJ2-3 and V is TRBV11-3; D uncertain. V gave up 5 bases and J gave up 1 base, with 19 bases separating them. The CDR3 runs 17 residues. The germline V gene has CDR1 SGHNT and CDR2 YENEEA. CDR3 sequence: CASSPFGRISGTDTQYF. In DNA, the CDR3 is TGTGCCAGCAGCCCCTTTGGCAGGATTTCGGGCACAGATACGCAGTATTTT.

For the CDR3, the DNA is TGTGCCAGCAGCTTAGCGACCCAGGGCGTCTATGGCTACACCTTC. It is translated as CASSLATQGVYGYTF. The rearrangement joins TRBV7-9 to TRBJ1-2, with D possibly being TRBD1 (5 bases). The CDR3 runs 15 residues. Germline assignment: CDR1 SEHNR and CDR2 FQNEAQ (reference sequence). V was clipped by 0 bases and J by 4 bases, with 12 bases between them.

This clone occurred once. V gene TRBV2 combines with J gene TRBJ2-7, with TRBD2 as a possible D gene (6 bases). V lost 2 bases and J 1 base, leaving 12 bases between the germline ends. The CDR3 totals 15 residues. CDR1 and CDR2 from the germline V gene are SNHLY and FYNNEI. CDR3 bases: TGTGCCAGCAGTGAAAGACTAGGACTTTCCTACGAGCAGTACTTC. It translates to CASSERLGLSYEQYF.

The chain recombines TRBV29-1 with TRBJ2-7, with TRBD2 matching 10 bases. This CDR3 has 15 amino acids. Germline V CDR1 and CDR2: SQVTM, ANQGSEA. The J segment lost 2 bases and the V segment lost 6 bases, leaving 10 bases of the junction unmatched. The CDR3 region is CSVAPGTSDPYEQYF. CDR3 coding DNA: TGCAGCGTGGCCCCCGGGACTAGCGATCCCTACGAGCAGTACTTC.

The rearrangement links TRBV7-2 to TRBJ2-1, with 9 bases lining up with TRBD1. Germline CDR1 SGHTA, CDR2 FQGNSA. Losses at the gene ends were 1 base for V and 5 bases for J; bases not matched to a gene: 9. This CDR3 has 17 amino acids. The CDR3 loop is CASSLVGTTGGNNEQFF. In DNA, the CDR3 is TGTGCCAGCAGCTTAGTGGGAACGACAGGGGGAAACAATGAGCAGTTCTTC. The entire variable domain, with the rest obtained from reference TRBV7-2 and TRBJ2-1, is as follows: GAGVSQSPSNKVTEKGKDVELRCDPISGHTALYWYRQSLGQGLEFLIYFQGNSAPDKSGLPSDRFSAERTGGSVSTLTIQRTQQEDSAVYLCASSLVGTTGGNNEQFFGPGTRLTVL.

The rearrangement joins TRBV10-3 to TRBJ2-3; TRBD1 agrees at 7 bases. Germline V lookup: CDR1 ENHRY, CDR2 SYGVKD. J gave up 4 bases and V 1 base, and 23 bases lay outside the gene matches. This CDR3 has 21 residues. The CDR3 DNA reads TGTGCCATCAGTGAGTTAGGCAGGGGGAGAGGGGCTGGCACCCGGGCAGATACGCAGTATTTT. Protein sequence: CAISELGRGRGAGTRADTQYF.

J is TRBJ2-1 and V is TRBV4-1, with D possibly TRBD2 on 5 matching bases. Germline V gene sequence: CDR1 MGHRA, CDR2 YSYEKL. The CDR3 runs to 13 residues. Trimming shortened V by 4 bases and J by 9 bases, and 13 bases separated the two germline ends. The DNA for the CDR3 is TGCGCCAGCAGCCCTGGGAGTGTCTTTGAGCAGTTCTTC. Protein product: CASSPGSVFEQFF.

The V call is TRBV21-1, the J call TRBJ2-7; no check of the table's D call, TRBD1, against the DNA was made. TRBV21-1 is an annotated pseudogene. This CDR3 contains 11 residues. The CDR3 bases are TGTGCCAGCAGCATTGGCTGGGAGCAGTACTTC. Translation: CASSIGWEQYF.

This rearrangement joins TRBV21-1 to TRBJ2-7; no DNA check was done on the table's D call, TRBD1. TRBV21-1 is an annotated pseudogene. CDR3 length: 16 amino acids. Here the CDR3 DNA reads TGTGCCAGCAGCAGTAGGGGACAGGGGGGGTCCTACGAGCAGTACTTC. As protein: CASSSRGQGGSYEQYF.

V and J are TRBV18 and TRBJ1-1, with D hard to call. V was pared by 4 bases and J by 6 bases, with 6 bases between. This CDR3 has 11 amino acids. Germline lookup yields CDR1 KGHSH and CDR2 LQKENI. The CDR3 spells CASSRLPEAFF. In nucleotides, the CDR3 is TGTGCCAGCTCACGACTACCTGAAGCTTTCTTT.

This chain joins TRBV5-4 and TRBJ1-4; maybe TRBD1 (6 bases). This CDR3 comprises 18 residues. Trimming stripped 0 bases from V and 5 bases from J, with 20 bases between. Germline V gives CDR1 SGHNT, CDR2 YYREEE (reference sequence). The CDR3 DNA reads as TGTGCCAGCAGCTTGGACCCAATCACAGGGCTCGGCAATGAAAAACTGTTTTTT. This gives the protein CASSLDPITGLGNEKLFF.

The chain combines TRBV29-1 with TRBJ2-7; D may be TRBD2 (5 bases). The CDR3 has 14 residues. V shed 6 bases and J shed 3 bases, with 18 bases lying between them. Looked up from germline, CDR1 is SQVTM and CDR2 is ANQGSEA. This chain's CDR3 is CSVRVGSGGYEQYF. The CDR3, as DNA: TGCAGCGTGAGGGTAGGGAGCGGAGGCTACGAGCAGTACTTC.

The CDR3 is CASSAGLAGDEQYF. The CDR3 DNA follows: TGTGCCAGCAGCGCGGGACTAGCGGGAGACGAGCAGTACTTC. The gene calls are TRBV5-4 and TRBJ2-7; 14 bases match TRBD2. V shed 4 bases and J 5 bases; nucleotides not matched to a gene: 2. Germline CDR1 and CDR2: SGHNT and YYREEE (reference sequence). This CDR3 comprises 14 residues.

The V call is TRBV29-1, the J call TRBJ1-3; TRBD1 matches 8 bases. This CDR3 has 14 amino acids. CDR1 is SQVTM and CDR2 is ANQGSEA in the germline V gene. J lost 0 bases, V lost 6 bases, and 4 bases had no gene match. The CDR3 region is CSVGDRGSGNTIYF. CDR3 nucleotides: TGCAGCGTGGGTGACAGGGGCTCTGGAAACACCATATATTTT. The full variable domain, completed using reference TRBV29-1 and TRBJ1-3, is SAVISQKPSRDICQRGTSLTIQCQVDSQVTMMFWYRQQPGQSLTLIATANQGSEATYESGFVIDKFPISRPNLTFSTLTVSNMSPEDSSIYLCSVGDRGSGNTIYFGEGSWLTVV.

The chain combines TRBV28 with TRBJ2-6; TRBD1 might be the D (5 bases). Germline V gives CDR1 MDHEN, CDR2 SYDVKM. Between the trimmed V and J ends, which lost 3 bases and 1 base, there was a span of 16 bases. The CDR3 loop spans 18 amino acids. The CDR3 DNA reads TGTGCCAGCAGTTTTTCCCAGGGTGTCTTTTCTGGGGCCAACGTCCTGACTTTC. Amino acid sequence: CASSFSQGVFSGANVLTF.

The sample holds one count of this clone. The V call is TRBV27, the J call TRBJ2-7; 7 nucleotides agree with TRBD1. The V segment lost 7 bases and the J segment 8 bases; nucleotides outside the gene matches: 14. Germline-derived CDR1 and CDR2 are MNHEY and SMNVEV (reference sequence). This CDR3 spans 14 amino acids. CDR3 nucleotides: TGTGCCAGCACCCGGCCGGGACAGTTAAGTCAGCAGTACTTC. This codes for CASTRPGQLSQQYF.